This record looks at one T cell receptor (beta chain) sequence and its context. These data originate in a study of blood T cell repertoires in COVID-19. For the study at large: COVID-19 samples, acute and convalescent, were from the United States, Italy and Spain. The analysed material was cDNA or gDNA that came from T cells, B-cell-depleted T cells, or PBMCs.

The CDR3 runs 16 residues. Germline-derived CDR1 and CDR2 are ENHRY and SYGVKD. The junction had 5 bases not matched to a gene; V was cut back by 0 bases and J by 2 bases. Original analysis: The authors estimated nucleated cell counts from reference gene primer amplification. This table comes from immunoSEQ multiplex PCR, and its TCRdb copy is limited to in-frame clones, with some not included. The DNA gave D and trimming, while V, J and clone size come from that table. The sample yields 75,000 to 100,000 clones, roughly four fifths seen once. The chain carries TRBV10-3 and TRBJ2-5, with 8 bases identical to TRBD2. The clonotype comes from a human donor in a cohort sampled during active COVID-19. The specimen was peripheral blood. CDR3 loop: CAISESERGPQETQYF. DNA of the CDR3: TGTGCCATCAGTGAGTCCGAGCGGGGGCCGCAAGAGACCCAGTACTTC.